This T cell receptor (beta chain) was observed in a study of shared clonotypes between healthy human individuals. The table came from immunoSEQ multiplex PCR; TCRdb's copy has only in-frame clones and leaves some out. This sample has about 2,500,000 clones, with over 85% found just once. Remarks on this clone: Its antigen is as yet unknown.

Donors were healthy HIV-negative adults without recent acute infections or vaccinations. A CD45RA-negative memory subset and a CD45RA+ naive subset were separated from the CD4+ cells. General study findings and limits: Shared clonotypes across all four donors exceeded non-shared ones in generation probability. Depth of sequencing was expected to influence donor clonotype sharing.

The CDR3 sequence is 15 residues long. Germline-derived CDR1 and CDR2 are SGDLS and YYNGEE. The J segment lost 14 bases and the V segment lost 3 bases, leaving 14 bases of the junction unmatched. The chain couples TRBV9 to TRBJ1-6, with 7 bases identical to TRBD1. The specimen was naive CD4+ T cells sorted from blood. This sample's subset: CD45RA+ positively selected. The sequence derives from a man between 18 and 35 years old in good health. In DNA form, the CDR3 reads TGTGCCAGCAGCGAGGGGGCAGATACAGGGTGGGCCCTCCACTTT. As protein: CASSEGADTGWALHF.